This T cell receptor beta chain appears in the sequencing data of a study of blood T cell repertoires in COVID-19. The CDR3 runs to 15 residues. Germline-derived CDR1 and CDR2 are LGHDT and YNNKEL (reference sequence). The V end lost 1 base, the J end lost 10 bases, and 14 bases lay between the germline ends. Some clones are missing from TCRdb's copy, which holds only in-frame ones; the method was immunoSEQ multiplex PCR. This table holds approximately 260,000 clones, 70% to 90% found once. In this sample, this clone turned up once. The chain recombines TRBV3-1 (or the pseudogene TRBV3-2) with TRBJ1-6; D unresolved. Sequenced input: PBMCs or T cells enriched from blood (not recorded which). The source is a woman in her fifties or sixties who had been exposed to COVID-19. The CDR3 spells CASSQGGVTRSPLHF. The CDR3 nucleotides are TGTGCCAGCAGCCAAGGAGGTGTAACACGATCACCCCTCCACTTT.